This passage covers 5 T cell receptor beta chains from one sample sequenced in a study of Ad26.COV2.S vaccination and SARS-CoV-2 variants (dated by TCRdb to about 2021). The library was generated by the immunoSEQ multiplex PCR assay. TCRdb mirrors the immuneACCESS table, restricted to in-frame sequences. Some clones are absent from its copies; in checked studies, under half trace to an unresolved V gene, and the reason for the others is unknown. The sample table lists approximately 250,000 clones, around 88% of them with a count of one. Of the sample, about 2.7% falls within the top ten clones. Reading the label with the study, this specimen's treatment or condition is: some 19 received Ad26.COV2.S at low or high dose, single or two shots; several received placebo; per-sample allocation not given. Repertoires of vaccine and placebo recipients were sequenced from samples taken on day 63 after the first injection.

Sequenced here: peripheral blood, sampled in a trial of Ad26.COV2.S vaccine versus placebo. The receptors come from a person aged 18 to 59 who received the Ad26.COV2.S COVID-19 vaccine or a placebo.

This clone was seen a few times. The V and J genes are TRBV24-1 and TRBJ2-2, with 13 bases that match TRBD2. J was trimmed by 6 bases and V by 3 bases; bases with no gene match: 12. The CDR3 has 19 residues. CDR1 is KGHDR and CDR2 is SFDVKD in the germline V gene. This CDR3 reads CATSDGWTSGSRGAGELFF. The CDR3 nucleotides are TGTGCCACCAGTGATGGATGGACTAGCGGGAGTAGGGGAGCCGGGGAGCTGTTTTTT.

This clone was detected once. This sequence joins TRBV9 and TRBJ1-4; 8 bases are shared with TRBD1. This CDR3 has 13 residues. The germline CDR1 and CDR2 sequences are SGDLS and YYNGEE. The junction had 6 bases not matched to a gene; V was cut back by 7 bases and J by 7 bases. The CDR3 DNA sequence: TGTGCCAGCGACCCAGGGGGCGGTGAAAAACTGTTTTTT. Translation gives CASDPGGGEKLFF.

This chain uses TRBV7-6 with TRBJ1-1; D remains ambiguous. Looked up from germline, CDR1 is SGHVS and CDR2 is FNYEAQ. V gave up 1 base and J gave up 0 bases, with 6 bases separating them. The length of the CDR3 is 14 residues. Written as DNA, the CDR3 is TGTGCCAGCAGCTTAGAACTGATGAACACTGAAGCTTTCTTT. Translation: CASSLELMNTEAFF.

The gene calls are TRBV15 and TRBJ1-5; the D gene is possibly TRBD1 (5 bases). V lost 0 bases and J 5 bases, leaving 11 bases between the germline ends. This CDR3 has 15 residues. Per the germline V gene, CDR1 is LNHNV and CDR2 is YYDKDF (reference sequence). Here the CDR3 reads CATSRDGGGHQPQHF. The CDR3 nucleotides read TGTGCCACCAGCAGAGATGGGGGGGGACATCAGCCCCAGCATTTT.

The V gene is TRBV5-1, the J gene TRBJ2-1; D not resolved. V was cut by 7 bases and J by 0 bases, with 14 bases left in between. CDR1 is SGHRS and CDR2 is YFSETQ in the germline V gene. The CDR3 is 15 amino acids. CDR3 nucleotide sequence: TGCGCCAGCCGCCCGAGGTTGTCCTCCTACAATGAGCAGTTCTTC. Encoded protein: CASRPRLSSYNEQFF.